One and the same sample provided the 6 T cell receptor beta chains below, sequenced in a study of blood T cells in healthy people across ages. A second PCR, run for about 7 to 12 cycles, used a sample-barcoded 5' primer plus a J-beta primer mix. TCRdb recomputed calls from the 5' RACE reads with MiXCR, one row per CDR3 protein. The sample records about 1.6 million distinct CDR3 sequences, roughly 30% being singletons. Sequenced material: blood. The source of these receptors is a woman aged 25 to 39 in good health.

The J gene is TRBJ2-7, the V gene TRBV28; TRBD1 aligns across 9 bases. CDR1 is MDHEN and CDR2 is SYDVKM in the germline V gene. With 10 bases clipped from V and 2 bases from J, the junction kept 15 bases outside the gene matches. The CDR3 has 16 amino acids. CDR3 protein: CAISNDGDRVPYEQYF. The DNA of the CDR3 is TGTGCCATTTCGAACGATGGGGACAGGGTACCCTACGAGCAGTACTTC.

J is TRBJ2-1 and V is TRBV9, with no clear D. The CDR3 spans 16 residues. Germline lookup yields CDR1 SGDLS and CDR2 YYNGEE. V was cut by 4 bases and J by 3 bases, with 17 bases left in between. Here the CDR3 reads CASSPLGGFDYNEQFF. CDR3 DNA: TGTGCCAGCAGCCCCCTGGGCGGATTCGACTACAATGAGCAGTTCTTC.

A few counts support this clonotype. The J gene is TRBJ2-7, the V gene TRBV20-1; 7 bases match TRBD2. The junction had 8 bases not matched to a gene; V was cut back by 3 bases and J by 3 bases. The CDR3 runs 14 residues. Looked up from germline, CDR1 is DFQATT and CDR2 is SNEGSKA (reference sequence). CDR3 nucleotide sequence: TGCAGTGCTAGTGTTGGCGGGAGTGGCTACGAGCAGTACTTC. This sequence encodes CSASVGGSGYEQYF.

The chain has TRBV6-2 or TRBV6-3 and TRBJ2-1, with 11 bases matching TRBD2. The closer fit of TRBJ2-7 to the DNA end suggests the J call may be wrong. The CDR3 has 16 residues. Germline V gene lookup returns CDR1 MNHEY and CDR2 SVGEGT. In DNA form, the CDR3 reads TGTGCCAGCAGTTCCGCCGGGACTAGCGGTTACAATGAGCAGTACTTC. Protein product: CASSSAGTSGYNEQYF.

As regards this clonotype: This sequence may be a read error, since a much larger clone differs from it by one base. This chain links TRBV29-1 with TRBJ2-3; 7 nucleotides line up with TRBD2. CDR1 SQVTM and CDR2 ANQGSEA come from the germline V gene. The CDR3 is 14 amino acids. CDR3 nucleotide sequence: TGCGGCGTTGATGGGGAGGGTCGCACAGATACGCAGTATTTT. Translating gives CGVDGEGRTDTQYF.

In its sample, this clonotype was seen a few times. The rearrangement joins TRBV27 to TRBJ2-7; D is unresolved. There are 12 residues in the CDR3. Germline lookup yields CDR1 MNHEY and CDR2 SMNVEV (reference sequence). V was shortened by 8 bases and J by 3 bases, with 11 bases between the two germline ends. CDR3 protein: CASATTNYEQYF. The CDR3 DNA reads TGTGCCAGCGCCACTACGAACTACGAGCAGTACTTC.